This section outlines one T cell receptor (beta chain) sequence together with its context. As yet, its antigen is unknown. This sample was included in a study of shared clonotypes between healthy human individuals. Overall study results and limits: Among non-shared clonotypes, generation probabilities were lower than among those shared by all four donors. Clonotype sharing among donors was thought likely to change with sequencing depth.

Across several immunoSEQ plates, the genomic DNA of each subset was split evenly. Using immunoSEQ multiplex PCR, the repertoire was profiled, and TCRdb retains in-frame clones only, with some absent. The sample lists some 1,100,000 clones, around 78% occurring once. The origin of this receptor is a young man in good health. Some clones in this sample may be carry-over from other donors' samples. The sequenced sample was memory CD4+ T cells from PBMCs. Subset reported: CD45RA-negative fraction.

The CDR3 DNA reads as TGTGCCAGCAGCTTCTTGGGGTCGAACACCGGGGAGCTGTTTTTT. Translation: CASSFLGSNTGELFF. V and J are TRBV7-9 and TRBJ2-2; no definite D call. V was cut by 3 bases and J by 0 bases, with 8 bases left in between. This CDR3 spans 15 amino acids. Germline V gene lookup returns CDR1 SEHNR and CDR2 FQNEAQ (reference sequence).